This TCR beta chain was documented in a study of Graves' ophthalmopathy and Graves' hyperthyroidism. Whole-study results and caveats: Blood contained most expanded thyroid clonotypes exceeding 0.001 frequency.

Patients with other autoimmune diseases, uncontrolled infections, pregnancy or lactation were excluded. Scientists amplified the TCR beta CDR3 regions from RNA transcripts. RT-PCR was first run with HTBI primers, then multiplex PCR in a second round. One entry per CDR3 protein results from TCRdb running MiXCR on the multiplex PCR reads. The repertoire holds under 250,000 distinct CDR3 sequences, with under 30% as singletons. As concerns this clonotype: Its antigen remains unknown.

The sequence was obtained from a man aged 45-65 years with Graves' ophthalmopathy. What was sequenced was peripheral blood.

The CDR3 is CSARDSAETQYF. In DNA, the CDR3 is TGCAGTGCTAGAGATTCAGCAGAGACCCAGTACTTC. The rearrangement links TRBV20-1 to TRBJ2-5; no firm D call. The CDR3 runs to 12 residues. The V end was cut by 0 bases, the J end by 4 bases, with 6 bases between. Germline assignment: CDR1 DFQATT and CDR2 SNEGSKA (reference sequence).